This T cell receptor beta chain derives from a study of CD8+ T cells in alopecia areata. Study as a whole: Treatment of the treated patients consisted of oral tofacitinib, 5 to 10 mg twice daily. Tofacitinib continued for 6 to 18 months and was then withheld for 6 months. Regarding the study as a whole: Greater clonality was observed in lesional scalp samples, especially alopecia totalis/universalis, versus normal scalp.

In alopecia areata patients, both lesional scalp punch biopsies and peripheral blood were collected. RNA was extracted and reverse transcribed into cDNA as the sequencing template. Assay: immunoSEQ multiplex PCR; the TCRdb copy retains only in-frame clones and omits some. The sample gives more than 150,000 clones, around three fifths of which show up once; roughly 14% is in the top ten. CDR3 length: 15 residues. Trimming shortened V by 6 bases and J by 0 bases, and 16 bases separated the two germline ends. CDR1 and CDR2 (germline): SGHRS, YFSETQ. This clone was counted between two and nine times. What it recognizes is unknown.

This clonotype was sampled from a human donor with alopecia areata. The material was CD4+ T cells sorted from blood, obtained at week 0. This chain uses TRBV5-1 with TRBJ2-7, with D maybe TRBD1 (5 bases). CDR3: CASTALTANSYEQYF. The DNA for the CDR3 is TGCGCCAGCACCGCCCTGACAGCCAACTCCTACGAGCAGTACTTC.